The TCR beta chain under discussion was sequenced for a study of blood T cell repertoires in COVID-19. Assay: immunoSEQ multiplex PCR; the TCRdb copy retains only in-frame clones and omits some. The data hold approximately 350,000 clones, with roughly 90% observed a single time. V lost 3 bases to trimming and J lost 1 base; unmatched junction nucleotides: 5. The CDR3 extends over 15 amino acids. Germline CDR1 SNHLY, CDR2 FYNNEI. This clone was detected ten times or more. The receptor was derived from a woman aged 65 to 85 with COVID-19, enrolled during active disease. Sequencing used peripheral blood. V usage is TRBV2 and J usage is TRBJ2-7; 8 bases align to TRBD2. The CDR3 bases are TGTGCCAGCAGTGAGAAGCGGGGGCCGTCCTACGAGCAGTACTTC. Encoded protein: CASSEKRGPSYEQYF.